The 31 T cell receptor beta chains reported below all come from one sample, sequenced in a study of blood T cell repertoires in COVID-19 (dated by TCRdb to the early 2020s). Libraries were constructed by the immunoSEQ multiplex PCR assay. This immuneACCESS table, as held by TCRdb, lists in-frame sequences with V and J called but not all clones. Of the missing ones, under half trace to an unresolved V gene in checked studies; the others have no known cause. The sample includes hundreds of thousands of clones, with approximately 92% observed a single time. The ten largest account for roughly 1.1% of the sample. The sample comprised PBMCs or T cells enriched from blood (not recorded which). All receptors come from a man aged 25 to 45 who had recovered from COVID-19.

The rearrangement joins TRBV18 to TRBJ2-3, with 10 bases lining up with TRBD2. After removal of 4 bases from V and 1 base from J, the junction contained 17 bases not matched to a gene. This CDR3 is 20 amino acids long. CDR1 and CDR2 from the germline V gene are KGHSH and LQKENI. In DNA form, the CDR3 reads TGTGCCAGCTCACAAATGGCAGCCTTTAGCGGGAGGAGTGGCACAGATACGCAGTATTTT. Protein product: CASSQMAAFSGRSGTDTQYF. Together with reference TRBV18 and TRBJ2-3, the CDR3 gives the full variable domain: NAGVMQNPRHLVRRRGQEARLRCSPMKGHSHVYWYRQLPEEGLKFMVYLQKENIIDESGMPKERFSAEFPKEGPSILRIQQVVRGDSAAYFCASSQMAAFSGRSGTDTQYFGPGTRLTVL.

The rearrangement links TRBV5-6 to TRBJ1-6; TRBD1 agrees at 10 bases. There are 15 residues in the CDR3. Looked up from germline, CDR1 is SGHDT and CDR2 is YYEEEE. Losses at the gene ends were 1 base for V and 8 bases for J; bases not matched to a gene: 3. The CDR3: CASSLLDRGDSPLHF. In nucleotides, the CDR3 is TGTGCCAGCAGCTTGCTGGACAGGGGGGATTCACCCCTCCACTTT.

The chain joins TRBV29-1 to TRBJ2-7; tentatively, D is TRBD2 (7 bases). CDR3 length: 14 residues. V lost 3 bases, J lost 3 bases, and 15 bases lay in between. The germline CDR1 and CDR2 sequences are SQVTM and ANQGSEA. CDR3 protein: CSVEAEGGVYEQYF. In DNA, the CDR3 is TGCAGCGTTGAGGCGGAGGGGGGGGTCTACGAGCAGTACTTC.

The gene calls are TRBV5-4 and TRBJ1-1, with D unresolved. CDR3 length equals 14 residues. The germline CDR1 and CDR2 sequences are SGHNT and YYREEE (reference sequence). V shed 0 bases and J shed 3 bases, with 9 bases lying between them. This CDR3 reads CASSLAREDTEAFF. For the CDR3, the DNA is TGTGCCAGCAGCTTGGCCCGGGAGGACACTGAAGCTTTCTTT.

The V call is TRBV9, the J call TRBJ2-2; D gene ambiguous. The CDR3 is 14 amino acids. CDR1 and CDR2 from the germline V gene are SGDLS and YYNGEE. Trimming pared 3 bases from V and 0 bases from J, leaving 6 bases between. In DNA, the CDR3 is TGTGCCAGCAGCGGACAAGCGAACACCGGGGAGCTGTTTTTT. Residues: CASSGQANTGELFF.

The V and J genes are TRBV2 and TRBJ1-5; 11 bases are shared with TRBD1. Germline V CDR1 and CDR2: SNHLY, FYNNEI. The CDR3 contains 16 residues. The junction had 6 bases not matched to a gene; V was cut back by 7 bases and J by 1 base. Written as DNA, the CDR3 is TGTGCCAGCACCCGGGACAGGGGGATCAGCAATCAGCCCCAGCATTTT. This codes for CASTRDRGISNQPQHF. The full variable domain, its missing parts supplied by reference TRBV2 and TRBJ1-5, is EPEVTQTPSHQVTQMGQEVILRCVPISNHLYFYWYRQILGQKVEFLVSFYNNEISEKSEIFDDQFSVERPDGSNFTLKIRSTKLEDSAMYFCASTRDRGISNQPQHFGDGTRLSIL.

Points on this clone: Additional DNA sequences in this sample encode the identical CDR3. The chain links TRBV30 to TRBJ2-7; D might be TRBD2 (6 bases). The CDR3 consists of 12 residues. CDR1 GTSNPN and CDR2 SVGIG come from the germline V gene (reference sequence). Trimming cost V 0 bases and J 3 bases, with 6 bases left between them. The CDR3 coding sequence is TGTGCCTGGAGTGTTAGCGGCTACGAGCAGTACTTC. Encoded protein: CAWSVSGYEQYF.

This clone was observed a few times. The chain combines TRBV6-1 with TRBJ1-5; D is perhaps TRBD1 (6 bases). Trimming removed 4 bases at V and 2 bases at J, with 21 bases between. This CDR3 contains 18 residues. Germline CDR1 reads MNHNS; CDR2 reads SASEGT. CDR3 loop: CASSGTSLQGLGNQPQHF. CDR3 DNA sequence: TGTGCCAGCAGTGGAACATCCCTTCAGGGGCTAGGCAATCAGCCCCAGCATTTT.

The V gene is TRBV10-2, the J gene TRBJ2-3; TRBD2 matches 8 bases. This CDR3 is built from 15 residues. Unmatched junction bases numbered 10, after V lost 8 bases and J lost 3 bases. CDR1 is WSHSY, CDR2 SAAADI, per germline. The CDR3 loop is CASGRGSGTTDTQYF. CDR3 in DNA: TGCGCCAGCGGACGAGGTAGCGGGACGACAGATACGCAGTATTTT.

The J gene is TRBJ2-2, the V gene TRBV2; D not resolved. The length of the CDR3 is 15 residues. Germline V gives CDR1 SNHLY, CDR2 FYNNEI. V was shortened by 0 bases and J by 6 bases, with 11 bases between the two germline ends. The CDR3 here is CASSEALGAAGELFF. CDR3 in DNA: TGTGCCAGCAGTGAAGCGCTTGGTGCAGCCGGGGAGCTGTTTTTT.

This clone has just one count. V is TRBV5-1 and J is TRBJ2-5; possibly TRBD1 for D (5 bases). The V end lost 6 bases, the J end lost 1 base, and 13 bases lay between the germline ends. There are 14 residues in the CDR3. The germline CDR1 and CDR2 sequences are SGHRS and YFSETQ. CDR3 in amino acids: CASTLSGSQETQYF. In DNA form, the CDR3 reads TGCGCCAGCACCCTTTCAGGGTCCCAAGAGACCCAGTACTTC.

This chain links TRBV6-5 with TRBJ1-2; weak D call: TRBD1 (6 bases). V dropped 7 bases and J dropped 4 bases, with 13 bases sitting between them. CDR3 length: 13 amino acids. Germline assignment: CDR1 MNHEY and CDR2 SVGAGI. This chain's CDR3 is CASKPGHLYGYTF. CDR3 DNA: TGTGCCAGCAAACCGGGACACCTCTATGGCTACACCTTC.

This sequence joins TRBV5-4 and TRBJ1-2, with D possibly TRBD1 on 5 matching bases. The CDR3 has 13 residues. CDR1 is SGHNT, CDR2 YYREEE, per germline (reference sequence). The V and J ends lost 2 bases and 5 bases respectively, with 10 bases between them. CDR3 nucleotides: TGTGCCAGCAGCTTCGACAGAGATTATGGCTACACCTTC. Amino acid sequence: CASSFDRDYGYTF.

The chain recombines TRBV5-1 with TRBJ2-3, with a possible D match to TRBD2 (6 bases). The V end was cut by 4 bases, the J end by 6 bases, with 12 bases between. CDR3 length: 13 amino acids. Germline V gene data show CDR1 as SGHRS and CDR2 as YFSETQ. The CDR3 DNA reads TGCGCCAGCAGCGTCGTGGAGGGGGATACGCAGTATTTT. This gives the protein CASSVVEGDTQYF. The variable domain in full, completed from reference TRBV5-1 and TRBJ2-3, reads KAGVTQTPRYLIKTRGQQVTLSCSPISGHRSVSWYQQTPGQGLQFLFEYFSETQRNKGNFPGRFSGRQFSNSRSEMNVSTLELGDSALYLCASSVVEGDTQYFGPGTRLTVL.

V and J are TRBV28 and TRBJ1-1, with D possibly being TRBD1 (5 bases). CDR1 and CDR2 (germline): MDHEN, SYDVKM. The CDR3 is 14 amino acids. V was trimmed by 2 bases and J by 5 bases, leaving 12 bases between them. CDR3 bases: TGTGCCAGCAGTTTAGATGGGGCAGGAACTGAAGCTTTCTTT. It yields the protein CASSLDGAGTEAFF.

A note on this clone: The sample holds other DNA sequences that translate to the same CDR3. The V call is TRBV19, the J call TRBJ2-7; D is ambiguous. There are 13 residues in the CDR3. The V end lost 5 bases, the J end lost 0 bases, and 8 bases lay between the germline ends. Germline loops: CDR1 LNHDA, CDR2 SQIVND (reference sequence). The CDR3 nucleotides are TGTGCCAGTAGTGTTAGACTCTCCTACGAGCAGTACTTC. This codes for CASSVRLSYEQYF.

The CDR3 region has the DNA TGCGCCAGCAGCTTGGGGACTGCTGGGACTGAAGCTTTCTTT. It translates to CASSLGTAGTEAFF. The chain links TRBV5-1 to TRBJ1-1; D not resolved. The ends were cut back, 0 bases at V and 5 bases at J, with 11 bases in the middle. There are 14 residues in the CDR3. Germline V gene lookup returns CDR1 SGHRS and CDR2 YFSETQ.

V usage is TRBV18 and J usage is TRBJ1-5; D unclear. Germline loops: CDR1 KGHSH, CDR2 LQKENI. V was trimmed by 2 bases and J by 5 bases, leaving 7 bases between them. This CDR3 region has 13 residues. The CDR3 DNA follows: TGTGCCAGCTCACCAACCACGGATCAGCCCCAGCATTTT. Its translation is CASSPTTDQPQHF. Combining the CDR3 with reference TRBV18 and TRBJ1-5 gives the whole variable domain NAGVMQNPRHLVRRRGQEARLRCSPMKGHSHVYWYRQLPEEGLKFMVYLQKENIIDESGMPKERFSAEFPKEGPSILRIQQVVRGDSAAYFCASSPTTDQPQHFGDGTRLSIL.

This chain links TRBV29-1 with TRBJ2-5, with D hard to call. Looked up from germline, CDR1 is SQVTM and CDR2 is ANQGSEA. V gave up 6 bases and J gave up 5 bases, with 13 bases separating them. The CDR3 runs 12 residues. CDR3 nucleotide sequence: TGCAGCGTAGGCCACGCGGCTGAGACCCAGTACTTC. This codes for CSVGHAAETQYF.

The chain couples TRBV18 to TRBJ2-1, with 8 bases lining up with TRBD1. CDR1 is KGHSH and CDR2 is LQKENI in the germline V gene. Trimming removed 4 bases from V and 2 bases from J; junction bases left unmatched: 10. The CDR3 is 17 residues long. CDR3 DNA sequence: TGTGCCAGCTCACGGGGCTCAGGGGGCACTACCTACAATGAGCAGTTCTTC. Protein: CASSRGSGGTTYNEQFF.

V gene TRBV12-5 combines with J gene TRBJ2-7, with D hard to call. Germline V gene sequence: CDR1 LGHNT, CDR2 FRNRAP. Trimming stripped 0 bases from V and 4 bases from J, with 10 bases between. The CDR3 loop spans 14 amino acids. The DNA of the CDR3 is TGTGCTAGTGGTTTGGTACCCCCAGCGTACGAGCAGTACTTC. Translated: CASGLVPPAYEQYF.

The chain carries TRBV6-5 and TRBJ1-2; D is perhaps TRBD1 (6 bases). The CDR3 extends over 13 amino acids. Trimming pared 6 bases from V and 3 bases from J, leaving 11 bases between. Looked up from germline, CDR1 is MNHEY and CDR2 is SVGAGI. The CDR3 loop is CASRTGTHYGYTF. The DNA of the CDR3 is TGTGCCAGCAGAACGGGGACACACTATGGCTACACCTTC.

CDR3 bases: TGTGCCAGCAGTTTAGGGGCTAGCGGGACTTCCTACAATGAGCAGTTCTTC. Its protein product is CASSLGASGTSYNEQFF. The chain employs TRBV27 and TRBJ2-1; TRBD2 matches 9 bases. Germline V gene data show CDR1 as MNHEY and CDR2 as SMNVEV (reference sequence). The CDR3 is 17 amino acids. J gave up 1 base and V 2 bases, and 6 bases lay outside the gene matches.

This clone appeared a single time. For the CDR3, the DNA is TGCGCCAGCAGCAATACTGGAGAGACCCAGTACTTC. It specifies CASSNTGETQYF. V gene TRBV10-1 combines with J gene TRBJ2-5; D not resolved. The CDR3 contains 12 residues. Between the trimmed V and J ends, which lost 6 bases and 4 bases, there was a span of 9 bases. Germline V lookup: CDR1 WNHNN, CDR2 SYGVQD (reference sequence).

The genes are TRBV5-1 and TRBJ2-5, with 9 nucleotides matching TRBD1. V was pared by 7 bases and J by 5 bases, with 6 bases of the junction left unmatched. In germline, CDR1 is SGHRS, CDR2 YFSETQ. This CDR3 is built from 13 residues. The CDR3, as DNA: TGCGCCAGCGCCCGGACAGGGGTGGAGACCCAGTACTTC. This translates into CASARTGVETQYF.

This chain joins TRBV30 and TRBJ1-6, with D perhaps TRBD1 (5 bases). The CDR3 has 14 amino acids. Germline V lookup: CDR1 GTSNPN, CDR2 SVGIG (reference sequence). Trimming cost V 5 bases and J 3 bases, with 11 bases left between them. CDR3 in amino acids: CAWGGEVYNSPLHF. The CDR3 nucleotides are TGTGCCTGGGGGGGGGAGGTCTATAATTCACCCCTCCACTTT. The full variable domain, with the rest looked up from reference TRBV30 and TRBJ1-6, is SQTIHQWPATLVQPVGSPLSLECTVEGTSNPNLYWYRQAAGRGLQLLFYSVGIGQISSEVPQNLSASRPQDRQFILSSKKLLLSDSGFYLCAWGGEVYNSPLHFGNGTRLTVT.

The genes are TRBV25-1 and TRBJ2-2; TRBD2 aligns across 11 bases. The CDR3 covers 16 residues. Germline V CDR1 and CDR2: MGHDK, SYGVNS. With V trimmed by 2 bases and J by 2 bases, 1 base remained unmatched. DNA for the CDR3: TGTGCCAGCAGTGAACTAGCGGGAGGAAACACCGGGGAGCTGTTTTTT. Protein sequence: CASSELAGGNTGELFF. The full variable domain, completed using reference TRBV25-1 and TRBJ2-2, is EADIYQTPRYLVIGTGKKITLECSQTMGHDKMYWYQQDPGMELHLIHYSYGVNSTEKGDLSSESTVSRIRTEHFPLTLESARPSHTSQYLCASSELAGGNTGELFFGEGSRLTVL.

The chain combines TRBV28 with TRBJ2-5; the match to TRBD1 covers 12 bases. With 10 bases clipped from V and 4 bases from J, the junction kept 7 bases outside the gene matches. Germline CDR1 reads MDHEN; CDR2 reads SYDVKM. The CDR3 runs to 14 residues. The CDR3 spells CATGQGAPGETQYF. The CDR3 bases are TGTGCCACGGGACAGGGGGCGCCGGGAGAGACCCAGTACTTC.

The chain links TRBV12-5 to TRBJ2-3; maybe TRBD2 (5 bases). The germline V gene has CDR1 LGHNT and CDR2 FRNRAP. This CDR3 has 15 residues. V gave up 6 bases and J gave up 0 bases, with 13 bases separating them. CDR3 sequence: CASGSRRGSTDTQYF. DNA for the CDR3: TGTGCTAGTGGATCCCGCCGAGGGAGCACAGATACGCAGTATTTT.

This clone turned up a few times. The rearrangement uses TRBV7-2 and TRBJ1-5; TRBD1 might be the D (6 bases). The V end was cut by 3 bases, the J end by 7 bases, with 16 bases between. Germline values: CDR1 SGHTA, CDR2 FQGNSA. The CDR3 spans 15 residues. CDR3 residues: CASSFSPQGNQPQHF. The CDR3 region has the DNA TGTGCCAGCAGCTTCTCTCCTCAGGGGAACCAGCCCCAGCATTTT.

This sequence joins TRBV5-1 and TRBJ2-7; possibly TRBD2 for D (5 bases). This CDR3 has 19 amino acids. The V end was cut by 2 bases, the J end by 3 bases, with 27 bases between. CDR1 is SGHRS and CDR2 is YFSETQ in the germline V gene. In DNA form, the CDR3 reads TGCGCCAGCAGCTTAGAGGACTCAAAAATTGGGGTTGGTCGCTACGAGCAGTACTTC. It codes for CASSLEDSKIGVGRYEQYF.